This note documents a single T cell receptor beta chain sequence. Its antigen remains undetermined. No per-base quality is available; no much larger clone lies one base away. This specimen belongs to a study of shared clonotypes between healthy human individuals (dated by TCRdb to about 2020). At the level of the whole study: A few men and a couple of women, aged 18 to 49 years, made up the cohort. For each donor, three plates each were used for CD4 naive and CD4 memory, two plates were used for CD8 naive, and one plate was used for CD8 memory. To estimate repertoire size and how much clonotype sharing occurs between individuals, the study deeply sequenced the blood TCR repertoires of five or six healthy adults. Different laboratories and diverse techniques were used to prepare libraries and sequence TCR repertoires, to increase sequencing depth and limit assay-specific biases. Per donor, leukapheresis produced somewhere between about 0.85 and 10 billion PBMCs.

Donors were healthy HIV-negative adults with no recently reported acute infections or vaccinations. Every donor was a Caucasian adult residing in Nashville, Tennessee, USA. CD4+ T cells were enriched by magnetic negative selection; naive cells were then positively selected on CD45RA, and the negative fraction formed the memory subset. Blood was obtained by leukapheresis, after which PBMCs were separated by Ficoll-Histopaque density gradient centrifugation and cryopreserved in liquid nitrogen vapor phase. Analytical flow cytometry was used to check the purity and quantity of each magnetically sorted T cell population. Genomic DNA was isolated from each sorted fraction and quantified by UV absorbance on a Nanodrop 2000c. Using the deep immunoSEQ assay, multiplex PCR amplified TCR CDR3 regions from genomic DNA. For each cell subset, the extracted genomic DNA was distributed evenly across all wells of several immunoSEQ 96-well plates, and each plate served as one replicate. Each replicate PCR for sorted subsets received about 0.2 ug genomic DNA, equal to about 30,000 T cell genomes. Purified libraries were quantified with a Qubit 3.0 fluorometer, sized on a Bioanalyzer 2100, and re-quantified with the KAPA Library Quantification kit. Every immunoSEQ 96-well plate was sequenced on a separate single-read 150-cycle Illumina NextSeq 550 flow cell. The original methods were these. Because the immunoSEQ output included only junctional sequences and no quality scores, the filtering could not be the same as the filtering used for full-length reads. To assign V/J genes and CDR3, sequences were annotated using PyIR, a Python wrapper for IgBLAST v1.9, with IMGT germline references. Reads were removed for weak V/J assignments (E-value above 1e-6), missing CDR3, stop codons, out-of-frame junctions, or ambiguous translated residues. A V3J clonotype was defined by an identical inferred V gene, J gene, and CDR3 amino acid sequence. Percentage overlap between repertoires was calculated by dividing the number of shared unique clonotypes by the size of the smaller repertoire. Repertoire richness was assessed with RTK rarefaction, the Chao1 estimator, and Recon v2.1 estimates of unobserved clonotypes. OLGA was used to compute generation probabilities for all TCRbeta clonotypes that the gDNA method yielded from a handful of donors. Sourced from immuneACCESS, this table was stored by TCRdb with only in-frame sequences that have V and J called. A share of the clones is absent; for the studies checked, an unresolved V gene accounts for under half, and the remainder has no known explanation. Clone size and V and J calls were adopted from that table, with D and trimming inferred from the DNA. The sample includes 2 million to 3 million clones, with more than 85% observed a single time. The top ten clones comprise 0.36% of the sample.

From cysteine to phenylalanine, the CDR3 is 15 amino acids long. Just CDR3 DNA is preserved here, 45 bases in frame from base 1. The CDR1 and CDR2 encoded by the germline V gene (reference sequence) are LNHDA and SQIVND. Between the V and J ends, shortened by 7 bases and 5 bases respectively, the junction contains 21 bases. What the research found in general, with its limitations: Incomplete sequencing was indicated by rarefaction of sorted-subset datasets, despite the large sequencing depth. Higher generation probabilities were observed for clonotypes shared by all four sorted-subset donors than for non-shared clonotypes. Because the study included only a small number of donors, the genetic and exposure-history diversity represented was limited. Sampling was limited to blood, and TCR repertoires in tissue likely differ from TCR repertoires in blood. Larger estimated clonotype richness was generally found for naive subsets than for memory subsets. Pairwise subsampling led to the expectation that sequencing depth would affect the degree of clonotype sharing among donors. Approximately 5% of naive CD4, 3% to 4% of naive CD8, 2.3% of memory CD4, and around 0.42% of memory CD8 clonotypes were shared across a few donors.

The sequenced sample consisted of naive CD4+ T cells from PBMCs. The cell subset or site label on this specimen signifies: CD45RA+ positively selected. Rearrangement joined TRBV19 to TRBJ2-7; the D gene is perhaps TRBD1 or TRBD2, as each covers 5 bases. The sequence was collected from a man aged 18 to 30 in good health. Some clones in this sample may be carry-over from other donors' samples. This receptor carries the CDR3 CASKKSSSGTDEQYF. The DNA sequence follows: TGTGCCAGTAAGAAGAGTTCCTCAGGGACCGACGAGCAGTACTTC.